The present entry profiles one TCR beta chain with its context. The antigen remains unidentified. Primers: 60 Vbeta forward and 13 Jbeta reverse. Clones were sequenced by immunoSEQ multiplex PCR, and TCRdb holds only the in-frame ones, with some missing. This table holds over 100,000 clones. The data derive from a study of cytomegalovirus exposure and HLA in healthy donors. The V gene's germline CDR1 is SGHRS and CDR2 YFSETQ. There are 13 residues in the CDR3. V was clipped by 5 bases and J by 8 bases, with 13 bases between them. Study-wide points: Cytomegalovirus status was reportedly diagnosed by the classifier with high specificity and sensitivity.

The origin of this receptor is a woman aged 40 to 50 in good health and CMV-seropositive. The chain employs TRBV5-1 and TRBJ1-4, with D hard to call. Sequencing input: PBMCs. CDR3 sequence: CASSDHGREKLFF. DNA for the CDR3: TGCGCCAGCAGTGACCATGGGAGGGAAAAACTGTTTTTT.